The clone carrying this T cell receptor beta chain was detected only a few times. Other DNA variants within this sample encode the same CDR3. Per the authors' pipeline: Researchers report that nucleated cell counts were estimated from reference gene primer amplification. Clones were sequenced by immunoSEQ multiplex PCR, and TCRdb holds only the in-frame ones, with some missing. The DNA gave D and trimming, while V, J and clone size come from that table. The repertoire holds about 140,000 clones, with approximately 88% as singletons. The sample belongs to a study of blood T cell repertoires in COVID-19. Study details: Whether acute or convalescent, the COVID-19 samples came from the United States, Italy and Spain. T cells, B-cell-depleted T cells, or PBMCs supplied cDNA or gDNA.

The CDR3 runs to 11 residues. Trimming removed 1 base at V and 7 bases at J, with 5 bases between. Germline-derived CDR1 and CDR2 are LGHDT and YNNKEL (reference sequence). This TCR was sampled from a woman between 45 and 60 years old with acute or convalescent COVID-19. The chain joins TRBV3-1 (or the pseudogene TRBV3-2) to TRBJ2-7; D gene uncertain. The sample was peripheral blood. In DNA form, the CDR3 reads TGTGCCAGCAGCCAAGGTCGGGAGCAGTACTTC. Translation: CASSQGREQYF.